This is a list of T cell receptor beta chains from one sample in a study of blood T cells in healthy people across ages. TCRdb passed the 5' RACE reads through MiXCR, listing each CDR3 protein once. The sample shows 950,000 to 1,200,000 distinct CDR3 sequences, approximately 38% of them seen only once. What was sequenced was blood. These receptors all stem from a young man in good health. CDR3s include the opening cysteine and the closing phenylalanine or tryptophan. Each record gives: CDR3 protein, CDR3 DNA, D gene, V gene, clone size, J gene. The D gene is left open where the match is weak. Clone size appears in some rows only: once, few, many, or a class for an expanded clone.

CDR3: CASSYGGRYTF
DNA: TGTGCCAGCAGTTACGGAGGGCGCTACACCTTC
D: NA
V: TRBV6-2/TRBV6-3
size: few
J: TRBJ1-2

CDR3: CASSTKSEHIQYF
DNA: TGTGCCAGCTCTACGAAGAGCGAGCACATTCAGTACTTC
D: NA
V: TRBV18
size: NA
J: TRBJ2-4

CDR3: CASSGGQGNIQYF
DNA: TGTGCCAGCAGTGGAGGACAGGGGAACATTCAGTACTTC
D: TRBD1
V: TRBV2
size: NA
J: TRBJ2-4

CDR3: CASGPGPGTGWSTDTQYF
DNA: TGCGCCAGCGGCCCAGGTCCCGGGACAGGGTGGAGCACAGATACGCAGTATTTT
D: TRBD1
V: TRBV5-1
size: NA
J: TRBJ2-3

CDR3: CASSLGRPRFF
DNA: TGTGCCAGCAGCTTGGGACGTCCTAGGTTCTTC
D: NA
V: TRBV11-2
size: NA
J: TRBJ2-1

CDR3: CASRSQGASEGEQYF
DNA: TGTGCCAGCAGGTCGCAAGGTGCTAGCGAGGGCGAGCAGTACTTC
D: NA
V: TRBV6-5
size: NA
J: TRBJ2-7

CDR3: CASGSPAVGPLNQPQHF
DNA: TGTGCTAGTGGTTCACCTGCAGTGGGACCTTTAAATCAGCCCCAGCATTTT
D: NA
V: TRBV12-5
size: NA
J: TRBJ1-5

CDR3: CATSETTGISGNTIYF
DNA: TGTGCCACCTCAGAAACAACAGGGATCTCTGGAAACACCATATATTTT
D: NA
V: TRBV25-1
size: NA
J: TRBJ1-3

CDR3: CASSGGPLGNEQFF
DNA: TGTGCCAGCAGCGGGGGCCCCCTAGGGAATGAGCAGTTCTTC
D: NA
V: TRBV2
size: NA
J: TRBJ2-1

CDR3: CASSPRTGISNQPQHF
DNA: TGTGCCAGCAGCCCCAGGACAGGAATTAGCAATCAGCCCCAGCATTTT
D: TRBD1
V: TRBV7-8
size: few
J: TRBJ1-5

CDR3: CASSSSRDRAYNEQFF
DNA: TGTGCCAGCAGCTCGAGCCGGGACAGGGCGTACAATGAGCAGTTCTTC
D: TRBD1
V: TRBV7-8
size: few
J: TRBJ2-1

CDR3: CASSRTSGAYEQYF
DNA: TGTGCCAGCAGCCGGACTAGCGGAGCCTACGAGCAGTACTTC
D: TRBD2
V: TRBV11-2
size: many
J: TRBJ2-7

CDR3: CASSLEGSGVDGYTF
DNA: TGCGCCAGCAGCTTGGAGGGCTCGGGGGTGGATGGCTACACCTTC
D: NA
V: TRBV5-1
size: few
J: TRBJ1-2

CDR3: CSVEGRVYGYTF
DNA: TGCAGCGTTGAGGGCAGGGTCTATGGCTACACCTTC
D: NA
V: TRBV29-1
size: NA
J: TRBJ1-2

CDR3: CASSQGETENNEQFF
DNA: TGCGCCAGCAGCCAAGGTGAGACAGAGAACAATGAGCAGTTCTTC
D: NA
V: TRBV4-1
size: NA
J: TRBJ2-1

CDR3: CSARVPGQGQNIQYF
DNA: TGCAGTGCTAGGGTCCCGGGACAGGGCCAAAACATTCAGTACTTC
D: TRBD1
V: TRBV20-1
size: few
J: TRBJ2-4

CDR3: CSARSDSSYNEQYF
DNA: TGCAGTGCTAGAAGTGATAGCTCCTACAATGAGCAGTACTTC
D: NA
V: TRBV20-1
size: NA
J: TRBJ2-7

CDR3: CASRSDRSSYEQYF
DNA: TGTGCCAGCAGATCCGACAGGAGCTCCTACGAGCAGTACTTC
D: NA
V: TRBV7-9
size: NA
J: TRBJ2-7

CDR3: CASSTGQGSSYNEQFF
DNA: TGCGCCAGCAGCACCGGACAGGGGAGCTCCTACAATGAGCAGTTCTTC
D: TRBD1
V: TRBV5-1
size: few
J: TRBJ2-1

CDR3: CASGPLGTASYEQYF
DNA: TGTGCTAGTGGTCCCCTCGGGACCGCTTCCTACGAGCAGTACTTC
D: NA
V: TRBV12-5
size: few
J: TRBJ2-7

CDR3: CASSLNRGNNEKLFF
DNA: TGTGCCAGCAGCCTCAACAGGGGAAATAATGAAAAACTGTTTTTT
D: TRBD1
V: TRBV3-1
size: NA
J: TRBJ1-4

CDR3: CASGPFPDEQYF
DNA: TGTGCTAGTGGCCCATTCCCGGATGAGCAGTACTTC
D: NA
V: TRBV12-5
size: NA
J: TRBJ2-7

CDR3: CASSEQQGANYGYTF
DNA: TGTGCCAGCAGTGAACAACAGGGGGCGAACTATGGCTACACCTTC
D: TRBD1
V: TRBV25-1
size: few
J: TRBJ1-2

CDR3: CASSLDWTGNNGYTF
DNA: TGTGCCAGCAGCTTAGACTGGACAGGGAATAATGGCTACACCTTC
D: TRBD1
V: TRBV7-2
size: NA
J: TRBJ1-2

CDR3: CASSDGRGSNSNQPQHF
DNA: TGTGCCAGCAGCGACGGAAGGGGAAGTAATAGCAATCAGCCCCAGCATTTT
D: NA
V: TRBV6-6
size: NA
J: TRBJ1-5

CDR3: CASNSDRPNGYTF
DNA: TGTGCCAGCAACTCGGACCGCCCCAATGGCTACACCTTC
D: NA
V: TRBV12-3/TRBV12-4
size: many
J: TRBJ1-2

CDR3: CSASGVQGNNSPLHF
DNA: TGCAGTGCTAGCGGTGTCCAGGGCAATAATTCACCCCTCCACTTT
D: NA
V: TRBV20-1
size: few
J: TRBJ1-6

CDR3: CASSSRGAGNEKLFF
DNA: TGTGCCAGCAGTTCCCGGGGGGCTGGTAATGAAAAACTGTTTTTT
D: NA
V: TRBV7-6
size: NA
J: TRBJ1-4

CDR3: CSSSHSEGRFLYEQFF
DNA: TGCTCCAGCAGCCATTCCGAGGGCAGGTTTCTCTATGAGCAGTTCTTC
D: NA
V: TRBV4-1
size: few
J: TRBJ2-1

CDR3: CASTQEGDRDQETQYF
DNA: TGCGCCAGCACCCAGGAGGGGGACAGGGATCAAGAGACCCAGTACTTC
D: TRBD1
V: TRBV5-1
size: NA
J: TRBJ2-5

CDR3: CASSQGSQLNGYTF
DNA: TGTGCCAGCAGCCAAGGTAGTCAGCTCAATGGCTACACCTTC
D: NA
V: TRBV4-2
size: NA
J: TRBJ1-2

CDR3: CASSLDGTGKNQPQHF
DNA: TGCGCCAGCAGCTTGGATGGGACAGGGAAGAATCAGCCCCAGCATTTT
D: TRBD1
V: TRBV5-1
size: few
J: TRBJ1-5

CDR3: CASSVGGQDTEAFF
DNA: TGTGCCAGCAGCGTAGGGGGGCAGGACACTGAAGCTTTCTTT
D: NA
V: TRBV9
size: few
J: TRBJ1-1

CDR3: CASSQLATGTDMQYF
DNA: TGTGCCAGCAGCCAACTAGCGACGGGCACAGATATGCAGTATTTT
D: NA
V: TRBV4-2
size: NA
J: TRBJ2-3

CDR3: CASNNPGGGDGYTF
DNA: TGTGCCAGCAATAACCCCGGGGGCGGCGATGGCTACACCTTC
D: NA
V: TRBV12-3/TRBV12-4
size: few
J: TRBJ1-2